Listed below are T cell receptor beta chains from one sample, sequenced in a study of shared clonotypes between healthy human individuals. The protocol was immunoSEQ multiplex PCR, while the TCRdb copy is restricted to in-frame clones and leaves out a portion. Of fewer than 550,000 clones listed, over 60% are singletons. The sample was PBMCs. The receptors here all came from a woman aged 40 to 55 in good health. Some clones in this sample may be carry-over from other donors' samples. Each CDR3 is given with its conserved first and last residue. The D gene is left open where the match is weak. Size is stated for part of the rows, as once, few or many counts, or as a class when the clone is expanded.

V	length	J	size	D	DNA	CDR3
TRBV5-4	15	TRBJ2-6	-	-	TGTGCCAGCAGCCCCACAGGGTCCGGGGCCAACGTCCTGACTTTC	CASSPTGSGANVLTF
TRBV9	14	TRBJ2-2	-	TRBD2	TGTGCCAGCAGCCCCCGACCTAGCGGGGGGGAGCTGTTTTTT	CASSPRPSGGELFF
TRBV2	14	TRBJ2-1	-	-	TGTGCCAGCAGTGAAAGGGTGATAGCGGATGAGCAGTTCTTC	CASSERVIADEQFF
TRBV21-1	14	TRBJ2-7	-	-	TGTGCCAGCAGCAAGAGGGGACCCCCCTACGAGCAGTACTTC	CASSKRGPPYEQYF
TRBV5-1	15	TRBJ2-3	-	TRBD1	TGCGCCAGCAGCTTGGAGGTCACAGGGGTAGATACGCAGTATTTT	CASSLEVTGVDTQYF
TRBV2	12	TRBJ2-3	-	-	TGTGCCAGCAGCCCTCCAGGAGGTACGCAGTATTTT	CASSPPGGTQYF
TRBV6-6	13	TRBJ2-7	few	TRBD1	TGTGCCAGCGGGGGGACAGGGTCCTACGAGCAGTACTTC	CASGGTGSYEQYF
TRBV7-2	16	TRBJ2-2	few	TRBD2	TGTGCCAGCAGCTTAGTCTCTAGCGGGAGGCCCGGGGAGCTGTTTTTT	CASSLVSSGRPGELFF
TRBV5-1	13	TRBJ2-1	-	TRBD2	TGCGCCAGCGGACTAGCGGGAGGTGGGGAGCAGTTCTTC	CASGLAGGGEQFF
TRBV2	13	TRBJ2-1	-	-	TGTGCCAGCAGTGAGGGATCCTACAATGAGCAGTTCTTC	CASSEGSYNEQFF
TRBV19	11	TRBJ2-5	-	-	TGTGCCAGTGGCGGAGGAGAGACCCAGTACTTC	CASGGGETQYF
TRBV9	16	TRBJ2-3	-	-	TGTGCCAGCAGTTATGGGCTTTCCTCTAGCACAGATACGCAGTATTTT	CASSYGLSSSTDTQYF
TRBV9	15	TRBJ1-2	-	-	TGTGCCAGCAGCGGGGGGCCCCAGGGCGCCTATGGCTACACCTTC	CASSGGPQGAYGYTF
TRBV2	12	TRBJ1-2	-	-	TGTGCCAGCAGTGGCACTAACTATGGCTACACCTTC	CASSGTNYGYTF
TRBV29-1	11	TRBJ1-2	-	-	TGCAGCGTTGAAGTGGGAGCTGGCTACACCTTC	CSVEVGAGYTF
TRBV5-4	15	TRBJ2-3	-	TRBD2	TGTGCCAGCACCATAGCGGGAGGGCCAACAGATACGCAGTATTTT	CASTIAGGPTDTQYF
TRBV21-1	20	TRBJ2-7	-	-	TGTGCCAGCTCAGGGGTTCTAGCGGGAGGGGGTTCACCGCGCTCCTACGAGCAGTACTTC	CASSGVLAGGGSPRSYEQYF
TRBV11-3	12	TRBJ2-2	-	-	TGTGCCAGCAGCTCCCGACAGGGAGGTTTGTTTTTT	CASSSRQGGLFF
TRBV4-3	18	TRBJ2-2	-	TRBD2	TGCGCCAGCAGCCAAGAAGCCACTAGCGGGGATAACACCGGGGAGCTGTTTTTT	CASSQEATSGDNTGELFF
TRBV7-9	17	TRBJ2-3	-	-	TGTGCCAGCAGCTTAGGGAGGTTCGAGGGAGGGGGTGATACGCAGTATTTT	CASSLGRFEGGGDTQYF
TRBV5-1	15	TRBJ2-1	-	-	TGCGCCAGCGGTGTCGGGACACTCTCCTACAATGAGCAGTTCTTC	CASGVGTLSYNEQFF
TRBV10-3	14	TRBJ2-3	-	TRBD1	TGTGCCATGGGGACAGGGGGTCGCACAGATACGCAGTATTTT	CAMGTGGRTDTQYF
TRBV7-8	16	TRBJ2-2	-	TRBD2	TGTGCCAGCAGCGACATAGCGGGGATGAACACCGGGGAGCTGTTTTTT	CASSDIAGMNTGELFF
TRBV7-2	15	TRBJ2-6	once	-	TGTGCCAGCAGCTATCTCCTCTCTGGGGCCAACGTCCTGACTTTC	CASSYLLSGANVLTF
TRBV27	14	TRBJ2-3	-	-	TGTGCCACCACCCGACGTGGGGGTATAGATACGCAGTATTTT	CATTRRGGIDTQYF
TRBV5-1	17	TRBJ2-7	-	TRBD2	TGCGCCAGCAGCTCCCTGAGTATGGCGGGAGGGCTGGGCGAGCAGTACTTC	CASSSLSMAGGLGEQYF
TRBV28	16	TRBJ2-1	-	TRBD2	TGTGCCAGTCTTGCGTGGGAGGGGTACTCCTACAATGAGCAGTTCTTC	CASLAWEGYSYNEQFF
TRBV4-3	13	TRBJ1-2	-	-	TGCGCCAGCAGCCAAAGTGGGGGGTATGGCTACACCTTC	CASSQSGGYGYTF
TRBV7-9	18	TRBJ2-3	-	TRBD2	TGTGCCAGCAGCTTAACGGCGGGGGGCAGCTCTAGCACAGATACGCAGTATTTT	CASSLTAGGSSSTDTQYF
TRBV4-1	16	TRBJ2-1	-	TRBD1	TGCGCCAGCAGCCGCTTCACAGGGGCTTGGGACAATGAGCAGTTCTTC	CASSRFTGAWDNEQFF
TRBV5-8	20	TRBJ2-6	-	TRBD2	TGTGCCAGCAGGGGGGGGACTAGCGTCCCACGGGACTCTGGGGCCAACGTCCTGACTTTC	CASRGGTSVPRDSGANVLTF
TRBV2	13	TRBJ2-1	-	-	TGTGCCACCGCGCCTCGGGGGCGGAGTGAGCAGTTCTTC	CATAPRGRSEQFF
TRBV10-3	16	TRBJ2-7	-	-	TGTGCCATCAGTGAGGGGGACCGCAAATTACCCTACGAGCAGTACTTC	CAISEGDRKLPYEQYF
TRBV19	19	TRBJ1-5	-	TRBD1	TGTGCCAGTAGTCCCGGTGCCGGGACAGGGGGAGTTGGCAATCAGCCCCAGCATTTT	CASSPGAGTGGVGNQPQHF
TRBV7-3	13	TRBJ2-5	-	-	TGTGCCAGCAGCTTAACCTGGAAAGAGACCCAGTACTTC	CASSLTWKETQYF
TRBV7-2	13	TRBJ2-5	-	-	TGTGCCAGCAGCTTCAACCAGGGGGAGACCCAGTACTTC	CASSFNQGETQYF
TRBV28	15	TRBJ2-1	-	TRBD2	TGTGCCTCCACCTTGGGCGGGAGTAGTGGCAATGAGCAGTTCTTC	CASTLGGSSGNEQFF
TRBV27	13	TRBJ2-1	-	-	TGTGCCAGCAGTTTAGACTATTACAATGAGCAGTTCTTC	CASSLDYYNEQFF
TRBV28	17	TRBJ2-5	-	TRBD1	TGTGCCAGCAGTTTACGACACCGACAGGGGGCCGGGGAGACCCAGTACTTC	CASSLRHRQGAGETQYF
TRBV27	15	TRBJ1-1	-	TRBD1	TGTGCCAGCAGTCCCGGACAGGGTGTGTGGACTGAAGCTTTCTTT	CASSPGQGVWTEAFF
TRBV6-5	14	TRBJ2-4	-	-	TGTGCCAGCAGTAGGACAGCAGCCAAAAACATTCAGTACTTC	CASSRTAAKNIQYF
TRBV7-2	14	TRBJ1-2	-	-	TGTGCCAGCAGCTCCTCAGGCGCACCCTATGGCTACACCTTC	CASSSSGAPYGYTF
TRBV18	15	TRBJ1-2	-	-	TGTGCCAGCTCACCAAATTCCGGCCGTGGCTATGGCTACACCTTC	CASSPNSGRGYGYTF
TRBV2	14	TRBJ2-2	-	-	TGTGCCAGCAGAGATCAGGGTCCCACCGGGGAGCTGTTTTTT	CASRDQGPTGELFF
TRBV5-4	17	TRBJ2-2	once	-	TGTGCCAGCAGCCCGCTCATGGCCAGCGGATACACCGGGGAGCTGTTTTTT	CASSPLMASGYTGELFF
TRBV7-2	14	TRBJ1-5	-	TRBD1	TGTGCCAGCACCTCCGGGACAGGGCATCAGCCCCAGCATTTT	CASTSGTGHQPQHF
TRBV11-2	12	TRBJ2-7	-	-	TGTGCCAGCAGCCATATCAGGAGTGAGCAGTACTTC	CASSHIRSEQYF
TRBV6-4	17	TRBJ2-7	-	TRBD2	TGTGCCAGCAGTGTGCTGGGGGGACTAGCGGGAGGCTACGAGCAGTACTTC	CASSVLGGLAGGYEQYF